The clone carrying this TCR beta chain was observed once. This sample was taken from a study of blood T cell repertoires in COVID-19. At the level of the study: Samples representing acute and convalescent COVID-19 were sourced from the United States, Italy and Spain. PBMCs, B-cell-depleted T cells, or T cells provided the cDNA or gDNA that made up the material.

The CDR3 spans 12 residues. Measured with immunoSEQ multiplex PCR; TCRdb has only the in-frame clones, and not every one. Of about 180,000 clones listed, around 80% are singletons. The chain joins TRBV21-1 to TRBJ1-2. TRBV21-1 is an annotated pseudogene. The receptor was isolated from a man aged 65 to 79 with active or convalescent COVID-19. Sequencing input: peripheral blood. CDR3 in amino acids: CASSTAGLGYTF. The CDR3 DNA reads as TGTGCCAGCAGCACGGCGGGGCTTGGCTACACCTTC.